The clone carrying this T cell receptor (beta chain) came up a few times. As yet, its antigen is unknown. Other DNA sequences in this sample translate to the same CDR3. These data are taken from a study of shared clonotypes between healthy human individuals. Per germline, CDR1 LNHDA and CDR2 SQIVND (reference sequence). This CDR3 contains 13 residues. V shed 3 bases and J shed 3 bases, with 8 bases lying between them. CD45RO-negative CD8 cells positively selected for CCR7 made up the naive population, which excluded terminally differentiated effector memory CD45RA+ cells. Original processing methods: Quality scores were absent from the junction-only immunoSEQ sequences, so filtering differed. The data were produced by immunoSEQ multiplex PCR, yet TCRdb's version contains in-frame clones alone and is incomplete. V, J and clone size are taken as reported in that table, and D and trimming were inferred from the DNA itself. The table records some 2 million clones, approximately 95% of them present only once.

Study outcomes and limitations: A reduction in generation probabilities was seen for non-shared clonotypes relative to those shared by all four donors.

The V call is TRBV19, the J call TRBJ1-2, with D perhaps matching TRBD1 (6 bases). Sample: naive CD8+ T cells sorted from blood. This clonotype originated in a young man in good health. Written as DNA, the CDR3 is TGTGCCAGTAGTATCGCAGGGGACTATGGCTACACCTTC. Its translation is CASSIAGDYGYTF.